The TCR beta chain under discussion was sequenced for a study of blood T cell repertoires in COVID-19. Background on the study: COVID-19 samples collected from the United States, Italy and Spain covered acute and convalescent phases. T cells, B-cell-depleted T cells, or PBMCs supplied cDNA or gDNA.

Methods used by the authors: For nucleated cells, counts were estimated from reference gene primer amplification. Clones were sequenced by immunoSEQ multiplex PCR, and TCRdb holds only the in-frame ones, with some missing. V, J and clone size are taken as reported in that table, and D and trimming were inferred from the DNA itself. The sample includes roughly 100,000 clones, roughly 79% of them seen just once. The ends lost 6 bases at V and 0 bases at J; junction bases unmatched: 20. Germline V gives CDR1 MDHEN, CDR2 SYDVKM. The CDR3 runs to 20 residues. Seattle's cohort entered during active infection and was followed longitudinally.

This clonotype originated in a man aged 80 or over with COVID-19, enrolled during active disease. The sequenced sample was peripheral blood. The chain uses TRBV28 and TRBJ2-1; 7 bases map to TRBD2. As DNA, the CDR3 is TGTGCCAGCAGCCCATTGAGAGGGACCTCGGGCGGGAGCTCCTACAATGAGCAGTTCTTC. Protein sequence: CASSPLRGTSGGSSYNEQFF.